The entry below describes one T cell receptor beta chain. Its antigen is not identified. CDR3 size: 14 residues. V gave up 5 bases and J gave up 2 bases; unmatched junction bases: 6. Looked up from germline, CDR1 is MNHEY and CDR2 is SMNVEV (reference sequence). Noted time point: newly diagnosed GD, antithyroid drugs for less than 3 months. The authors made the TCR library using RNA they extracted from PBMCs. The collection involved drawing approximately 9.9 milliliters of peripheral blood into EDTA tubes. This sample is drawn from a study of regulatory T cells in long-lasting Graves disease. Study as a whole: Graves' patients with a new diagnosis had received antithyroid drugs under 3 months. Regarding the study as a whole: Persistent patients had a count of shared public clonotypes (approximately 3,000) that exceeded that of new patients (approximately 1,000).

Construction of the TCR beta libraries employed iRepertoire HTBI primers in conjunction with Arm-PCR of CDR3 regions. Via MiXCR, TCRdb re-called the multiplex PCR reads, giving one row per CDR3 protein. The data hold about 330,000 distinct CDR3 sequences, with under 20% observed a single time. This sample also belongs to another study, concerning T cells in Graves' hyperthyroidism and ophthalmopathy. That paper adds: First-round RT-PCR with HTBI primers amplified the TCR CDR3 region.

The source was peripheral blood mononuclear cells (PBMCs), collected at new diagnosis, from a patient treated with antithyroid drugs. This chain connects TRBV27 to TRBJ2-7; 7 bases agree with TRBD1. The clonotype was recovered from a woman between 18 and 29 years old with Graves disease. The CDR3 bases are TGTGCCAGCAGTCCCGGGACAGTTCCCTACGAGCAGTACTTC. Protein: CASSPGTVPYEQYF.